This record concerns one TCR beta chain sequence. After removal of 5 bases from V and 0 bases from J, the junction contained 6 bases not matched to a gene. The CDR3 runs to 16 residues. Germline-derived CDR1 and CDR2 are SEHNR and FQNEAQ (reference sequence). This sample is part of a study of blood T cell repertoires in COVID-19. Sequencing used immunoSEQ multiplex PCR; TCRdb keeps in-frame clones, though not all of them. The data show more than 85,000 clones, 88% seen once. This sequence joins TRBV7-9 and TRBJ1-4; 7 positions agree with TRBD1. What was sequenced was peripheral blood. The origin of this receptor is a woman aged 80 or over with acute or convalescent COVID-19. CDR3 loop: CASSRTGTATNEKLFF. The CDR3 DNA reads TGTGCCAGCAGCCGGACCGGGACAGCAACTAATGAAAAACTGTTTTTT.